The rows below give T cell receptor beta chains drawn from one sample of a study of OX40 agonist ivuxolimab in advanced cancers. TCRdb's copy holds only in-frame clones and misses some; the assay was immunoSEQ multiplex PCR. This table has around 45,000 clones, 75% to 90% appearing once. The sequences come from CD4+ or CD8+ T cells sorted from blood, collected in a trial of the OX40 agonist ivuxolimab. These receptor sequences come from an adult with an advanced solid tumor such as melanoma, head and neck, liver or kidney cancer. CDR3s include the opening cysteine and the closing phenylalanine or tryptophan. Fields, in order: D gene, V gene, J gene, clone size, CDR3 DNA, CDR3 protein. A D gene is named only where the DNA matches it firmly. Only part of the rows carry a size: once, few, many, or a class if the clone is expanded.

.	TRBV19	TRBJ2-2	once	TGTGCCAGTAGTATTGGGCAGAACCCGAACACCGGGGAGCTGTTTTTT	CASSIGQNPNTGELFF
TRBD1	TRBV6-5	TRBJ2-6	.	TGTGCCAGCAGTTACTCTGGACAGGGCGTCAACGTCCTGACTTTC	CASSYSGQGVNVLTF
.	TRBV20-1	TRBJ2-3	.	TGCAGTGCTAGGAGTGGGTATACGCAGTATTTT	CSARSGYTQYF
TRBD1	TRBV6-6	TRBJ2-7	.	TGTGCCAGCAGACTCTCGGGGACAGGGATGTACGAGCAGTACTTC	CASRLSGTGMYEQYF
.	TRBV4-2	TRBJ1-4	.	TGTGCCAGCAGCCAAGGATCAACAACTAATGAAAAACTGTTTTTT	CASSQGSTTNEKLFF
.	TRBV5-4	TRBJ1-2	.	TGTGCCAGCAGCTCACAGGGTCCCAACTCTGGCTACACCTTC	CASSSQGPNSGYTF
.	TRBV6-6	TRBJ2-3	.	TGTGCCAGCAGCCAGGACTTTGGATTCACAGATACGCAGTATTTT	CASSQDFGFTDTQYF
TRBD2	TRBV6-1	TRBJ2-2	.	TGTGCCAGCACCAGGAGCGGGGGGAACACCGGGGAGCTGTTTTTT	CASTRSGGNTGELFF
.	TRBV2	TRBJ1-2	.	TGTGCCAGCAGTGAAATAGGACAGCCCACTCCCTACACCTTC	CASSEIGQPTPYTF
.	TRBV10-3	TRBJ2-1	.	TGTGCCATCAGTGTGAGCGATGAGCAGTTCTTC	CAISVSDEQFF
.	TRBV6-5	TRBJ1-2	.	TGTGCCAGCAGTCGGGAGAGAGGGATCTATGGCTACACCTTC	CASSRERGIYGYTF
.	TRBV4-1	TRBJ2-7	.	TGCGCCAGCAGCCCACGAGACATCAGTCGAGAGCAGTACTTC	CASSPRDISREQYF
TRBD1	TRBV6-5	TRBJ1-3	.	TGTGCCAGCAGACGACAGGGGAGTGGAAACACCATATATTTT	CASRRQGSGNTIYF
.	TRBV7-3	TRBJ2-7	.	TGTGCCAGCAGCTCCTCCGGACAGAGTAACGAGCAGTACTTC	CASSSSGQSNEQYF
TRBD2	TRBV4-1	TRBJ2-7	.	TGCGCCAGCAGCCAAGTCGCCGGGACTAGCGTCTACGAGCAGTACTTC	CASSQVAGTSVYEQYF
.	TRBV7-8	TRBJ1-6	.	TGTGCCAGCAGCTTAGCGGGTGTAGCGAGGGAACTCCACTTT	CASSLAGVARELHF
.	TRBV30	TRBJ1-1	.	TGTGCCTGGAGTGTAAACTATGGGGGTGGAAACACTGAAGCTTTCTTT	CAWSVNYGGGNTEAFF
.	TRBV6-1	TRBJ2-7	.	TGTGCCAGCAGTTTCGGGGGGGACAGTGCCTACGAGCAGTACTTC	CASSFGGDSAYEQYF
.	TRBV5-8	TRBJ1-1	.	TGTGCCAGGAGGAAAACCGGGGGGGGAGGGAGAACTGAAGCTTTCTTT	CARRKTGGGGRTEAFF
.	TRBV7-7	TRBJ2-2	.	TGTGCCAGCAGCTCAGGGACGAACACCGGGGAGCTGTTTTTT	CASSSGTNTGELFF
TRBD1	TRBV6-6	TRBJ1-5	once	TGTGCCAGCAGACCAACAGGGGGAGCGGGACAGCCCCAGCATTTT	CASRPTGGAGQPQHF
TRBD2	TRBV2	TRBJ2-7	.	TGTGCCAGCAGTCTAGCGGTCGGATACGAGCAGTACTTC	CASSLAVGYEQYF
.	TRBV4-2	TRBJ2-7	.	TGTGCCAGCAGCCGAAGCTACCTAGTCTACGAGCAGTACTTC	CASSRSYLVYEQYF
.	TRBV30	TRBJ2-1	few	TGTGCCTGGAACCCCGGGACCTACAATGAGCAGTTCTTC	CAWNPGTYNEQFF
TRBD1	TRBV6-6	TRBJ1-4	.	TGTGCCAGCAGTTGGGACAGCGAAAAACTGTTTTTT	CASSWDSEKLFF
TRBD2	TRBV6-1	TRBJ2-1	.	TGTGCCAGCAGTGAAGCGGTACTAGCGGCTCGGGAGCAGTTCTTC	CASSEAVLAAREQFF
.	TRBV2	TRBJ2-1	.	TGTGCCAGCAGGCCTTTGGGGGGTGAGCAGTTCTTC	CASRPLGGEQFF
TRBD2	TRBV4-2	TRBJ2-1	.	TGTGCCAGCAGCCAAGAAGGGCTAGCGGGAATCGGCAATGAGCAGTTCTTC	CASSQEGLAGIGNEQFF
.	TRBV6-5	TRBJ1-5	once	TGTGCCAGCAAGACAGGCAATCAGCCCCAGCATTTT	CASKTGNQPQHF
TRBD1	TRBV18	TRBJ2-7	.	TGTGCCAGCTCACCACGGACAGGGGCGTACGAGCAGTACTTC	CASSPRTGAYEQYF
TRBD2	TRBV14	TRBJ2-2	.	TGTGCCAGCAGCCGCCAACAAACCGGGACTAGCGGGATGACCGGGGAGCTGTTTTTT	CASSRQQTGTSGMTGELFF
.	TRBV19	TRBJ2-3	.	TGTGCCAGTAGTCACGGACAGAACTACCCTAGCACAGATACGCAGTATTTT	CASSHGQNYPSTDTQYF
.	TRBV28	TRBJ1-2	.	TGTGCCAGCAGTTCCCCGCGGGACGGAGTAAGGATAGAGTATGGCTACACCTTC	CASSSPRDGVRIEYGYTF
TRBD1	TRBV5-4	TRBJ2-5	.	TGTGCCAGCAGCCGTCCCGGGACAGGGGGCGGTGAGACCCAGTACTTC	CASSRPGTGGGETQYF
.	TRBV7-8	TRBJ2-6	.	TGTGCCAGCAGCTTGGGAGCGACCAACGTCCTGACTTTC	CASSLGATNVLTF
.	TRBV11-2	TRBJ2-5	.	TGTGCCAGCAGCTCCCAGGGTTCGGGGGTTGCTTGGTACTTC	CASSSQGSGVAWYF
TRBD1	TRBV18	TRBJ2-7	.	TGTGCCAGCTCACCCAGGGACAGCTCCTACGAGCAGTACTTC	CASSPRDSSYEQYF
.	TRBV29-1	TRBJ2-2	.	TGCAGCGCCAGGGACACTAACACCGGGGAGCTGTTTTTT	CSARDTNTGELFF
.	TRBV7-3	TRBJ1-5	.	TGTGCCAGCAGCGATACAAGGCTGAAGATGGGCAATCAGCCCCAGCATTTT	CASSDTRLKMGNQPQHF
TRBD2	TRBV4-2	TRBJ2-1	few	TGTGCCAGCAGCCAAGATAAGGCTAGCGGGCGTAACAATGAGCAGTTCTTC	CASSQDKASGRNNEQFF
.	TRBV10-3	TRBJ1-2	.	TGTGCCATCATGTGGCCTGAGACGGCGAACTATGGCTACACCTTC	CAIMWPETANYGYTF
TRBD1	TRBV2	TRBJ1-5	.	TGTGCCAGCAGCCGGGACAGGAGAGATCAGCCCCAGCATTTT	CASSRDRRDQPQHF
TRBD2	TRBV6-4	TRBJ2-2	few	TGTGCCAGCAGTCCCTCGCCTAGCGGGGGGGACGGGGAGCTGTTTTTT	CASSPSPSGGDGELFF
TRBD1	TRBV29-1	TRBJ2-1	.	TGCAGCGTTGAAGGACAGGGATACAATGAGCAGTTCTTC	CSVEGQGYNEQFF
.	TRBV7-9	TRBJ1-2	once	TGTGCCAGCAGCAACGACAGTGGCTACACCTTC	CASSNDSGYTF
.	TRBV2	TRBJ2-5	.	TGTGCCAGCAGTAGTTCCATGTTACAAGAGACCCAGTACTTC	CASSSSMLQETQYF
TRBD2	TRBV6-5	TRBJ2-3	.	TGTGCCAGCAGTTACTCGGCGGGAGGGGCAGATACGCAGTATTTT	CASSYSAGGADTQYF
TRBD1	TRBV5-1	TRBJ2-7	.	TGCGCCAGCAGCCCGGGACAGGGGAACTACGAGCAGTACTTC	CASSPGQGNYEQYF
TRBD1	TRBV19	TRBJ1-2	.	TGTGCCAGTAGTACAGGACAGGGTTATGGCTACACCTTC	CASSTGQGYGYTF
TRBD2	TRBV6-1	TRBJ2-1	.	TGTGCCAGCAGTGAGGGCGCGGGAGGGGGGGAGCAGTTCTTC	CASSEGAGGGEQFF